The 10 T cell receptor beta chains listed next were all sequenced from one sample in a study of blood T cell repertoires in COVID-19. The method was immunoSEQ multiplex PCR; TCRdb's version includes in-frame clones alone and lacks a portion of them. This sample yields about 140,000 clones, of which approximately 80% are seen a single time; about 7% belongs to the top ten. The sample consisted of peripheral blood. The receptors were gathered from a human donor in a cohort sampled during active COVID-19.

This clone was seen a few times. The chain joins TRBV19 to TRBJ1-5; D not certain. CDR1 is LNHDA and CDR2 is SQIVND in the germline V gene (reference sequence). This CDR3 has 15 residues. Trimming stripped 4 bases from V and 6 bases from J, with 16 bases between. This chain's CDR3 is CASSNSNRPLQPQHF. As DNA, the CDR3 is TGTGCCAGTAGTAATTCGAACAGACCACTTCAGCCCCAGCATTTT.

This clone was observed a single time. This chain uses TRBV2 with TRBJ1-3, with 7 bases identical to TRBD1. V dropped 5 bases and J dropped 4; count of bases not matched to a gene: 8. The CDR3 has 15 residues. CDR1 is SNHLY and CDR2 is FYNNEI in the germline V gene. DNA of the CDR3: TGTGCCAGCAGTAGACAGGGCCAGCCGGGAAACACCATATATTTT. Residues: CASSRQGQPGNTIYF.

The CDR3 DNA follows: TGTGCCAGCAGTCGCTACCCGGAGGACACAGATACGCAGTATTTT. This gives the protein CASSRYPEDTDTQYF. This chain joins TRBV6-2 or TRBV6-3 and TRBJ2-3, with a weak D call TRBD2 (5 bases). Per germline, CDR1 MNHEY and CDR2 SVGEGT. Deletions cut 5 bases from V and 2 bases from J, with 14 bases between. The CDR3 runs 15 residues.

The chain employs TRBV29-1 and TRBJ2-3; maybe TRBD2 (7 bases). The CDR3 length is 16 residues. The V gene lost 4 bases and the J gene lost 4 bases, with 21 bases spanning the gap. Germline V gene sequence: CDR1 SQVTM, CDR2 ANQGSEA. DNA for the CDR3: TGCAGCGTTGCGGTGACCACAGGGAGGGGCGCAGATACGCAGTATTTT. This gives the protein CSVAVTTGRGADTQYF.

In regard to this clone: A junction boundary mismatches the germline segment, possibly from a read error. This chain connects TRBV5-1 to TRBJ2-5; 11 bases are shared with TRBD1. The CDR3 extends over 16 amino acids. Germline V lookup: CDR1 SGHRS, CDR2 YFSETQ. CDR3 DNA: TGCGCCAGCAGCCCCCCCGGGACAGGGGGTCAAGGGACCCAGTACTTC. Translation: CASSPPGTGGQGTQYF.

The chain uses TRBV4-2 and TRBJ2-2, with 8 positions matching TRBD1. This CDR3 spans 15 amino acids. Germline V CDR1 and CDR2: LGHNA, YNFKEQ. Trimming took 0 bases from V and 6 from J; bases not matched to a gene: 3. As DNA, the CDR3 is TGTGCCAGCAGCCAAGAGGACAGGGTGGCCGGGGAGCTGTTTTTT. It yields the protein CASSQEDRVAGELFF.

CDR3 residues: CASAPKSLGELFF. CDR3 coding DNA: TGTGCCAGCGCCCCTAAATCGTTGGGGGAGCTGTTTTTT. The chain recombines TRBV28 with TRBJ2-2; D remains unclear. The ends were cut back, 8 bases at V and 8 bases at J, with 15 bases in the middle. The CDR3 consists of 13 residues. CDR1 is MDHEN and CDR2 is SYDVKM in the germline V gene.

The chain recombines TRBV19 with TRBJ2-1; 12 nucleotides agree with TRBD2. Germline CDR1 is LNHDA and CDR2 is SQIVND (reference sequence). With V trimmed by 2 bases and J by 4 bases, 3 bases remained unmatched. The CDR3 has 16 amino acids. Written as DNA, the CDR3 is TGTGCCAGTAGTATACTAGCGGGGGGGCTTTACAATGAGCAGTTCTTC. It encodes CASSILAGGLYNEQFF.

In its sample, this clone was seen a few times. V is TRBV6-5 and J is TRBJ1-6; 12 nucleotides match TRBD1. V trimming: 6 bases; J trimming: 10 bases; junction bases outside the gene matches: 7. This CDR3 is 15 amino acids long. The V gene's germline CDR1 is MNHEY and CDR2 SVGAGI. DNA for the CDR3: TGTGCCAGCAGCACCCGGGACAGGGGGCACTCACCCCTCCACTTT. The encoded protein is CASSTRDRGHSPLHF.

The chain links TRBV7-2 to TRBJ1-1; the D gene is possibly TRBD1 (5 bases). The V end lost 3 bases, the J end lost 0 bases, and 8 bases lay between the germline ends. This CDR3 is built from 14 residues. In germline, CDR1 is SGHTA, CDR2 FQGNSA. CDR3 sequence reads: CASSFDRLNTEAFF. In nucleotides, the CDR3 is TGTGCCAGCAGCTTCGACAGACTGAACACTGAAGCTTTCTTT.